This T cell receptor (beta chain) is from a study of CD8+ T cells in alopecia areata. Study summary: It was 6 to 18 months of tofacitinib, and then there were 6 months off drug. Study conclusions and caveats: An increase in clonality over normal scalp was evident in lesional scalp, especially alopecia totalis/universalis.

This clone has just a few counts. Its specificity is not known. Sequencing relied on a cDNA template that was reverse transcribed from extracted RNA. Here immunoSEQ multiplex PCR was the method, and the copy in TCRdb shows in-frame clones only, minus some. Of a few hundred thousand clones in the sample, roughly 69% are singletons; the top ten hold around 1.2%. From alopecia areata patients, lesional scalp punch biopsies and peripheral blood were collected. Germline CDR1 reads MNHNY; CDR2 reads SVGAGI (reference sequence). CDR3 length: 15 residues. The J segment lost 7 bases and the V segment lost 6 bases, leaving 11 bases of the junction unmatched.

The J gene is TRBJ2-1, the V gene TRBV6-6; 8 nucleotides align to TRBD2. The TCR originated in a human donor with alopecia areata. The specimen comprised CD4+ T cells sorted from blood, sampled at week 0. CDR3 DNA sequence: TGTGCCAGCAGGGGCGAGGGACTAGGCACGAATGAGCAGTTCTTC. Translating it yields CASRGEGLGTNEQFF.